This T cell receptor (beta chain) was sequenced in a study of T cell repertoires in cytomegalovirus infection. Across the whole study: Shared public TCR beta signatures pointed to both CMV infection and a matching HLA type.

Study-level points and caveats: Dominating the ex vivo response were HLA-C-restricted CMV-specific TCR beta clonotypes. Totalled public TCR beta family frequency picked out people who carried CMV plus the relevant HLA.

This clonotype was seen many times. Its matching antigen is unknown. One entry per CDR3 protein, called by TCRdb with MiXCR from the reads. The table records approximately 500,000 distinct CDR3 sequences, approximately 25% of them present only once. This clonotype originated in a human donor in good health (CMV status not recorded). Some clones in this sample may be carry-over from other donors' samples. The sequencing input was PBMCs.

The CDR3 loop reads CASSLTRNTEAFF. CDR3 coding DNA: TGTGCCAGCAGCTTAACCAGAAACACTGAAGCTTTCTTT. The genes are TRBV7-2 and TRBJ1-1; D unresolved. V dropped 2 bases and J dropped 2 bases, with 6 bases sitting between them. The CDR3 loop spans 13 amino acids. Looked up from germline, CDR1 is SGHTA and CDR2 is FQGNSA.